Shown below are 18 T cell receptor beta chains from a single sample sequenced in a study of shared clonotypes between healthy human individuals (dated by TCRdb to 2018 to 2020). Libraries were constructed by the immunoSEQ multiplex PCR assay. Held by TCRdb, this immuneACCESS table contains in-frame sequences only and omits some clones. Under half of the omission traces to an unresolved V gene where checked; the cause of the rest is unknown. Within this sample are over 1.5 million clones, with 95% to 99% of them counted one time only. The ten largest clones capture roughly 0.45% of the sample. Sequencing input: naive CD4+ T cells sorted from blood. This specimen's cell subset or site label, interpreted: CD45RA+ positively selected. Receptors were obtained from a man aged 25-40 years in good health.

This chain uses TRBV5-5 with TRBJ1-2; maybe TRBD1 (6 bases). Trimming stripped 6 bases from V and 3 bases from J, with 21 bases between. The CDR3 length is 16 residues. Germline CDR1 is SGHKS and CDR2 is YYEKEE (reference sequence). CDR3 loop: CASTGHLGPDHYGYTF. The CDR3 DNA reads as TGTGCCAGCACGGGACATTTAGGACCGGATCACTATGGCTACACCTTC.

The gene calls are TRBV5-1 and TRBJ2-5; TRBD2 agrees at 14 bases. Germline CDR1 SGHRS, CDR2 YFSETQ. Losses at the gene ends were 4 bases for V and 5 bases for J; bases not matched to a gene: 10. The CDR3 loop spans 17 amino acids. The CDR3 here is CASSPGTSGSNMETQYF. The CDR3 bases are TGCGCCAGCAGCCCGGGGACTAGCGGGAGTAATATGGAGACCCAGTACTTC.

The chain combines TRBV10-3 with TRBJ2-7; 8 nucleotides align to TRBD1. The CDR3 contains 19 residues. Germline loops: CDR1 ENHRY, CDR2 SYGVKD. V lost 0 bases and J lost 0; bases outside the gene matches: 13. The CDR3 coding sequence is TGTGCCATCAGTGAGTCTGGACAGGGAGGCGGTAGAGGCTCCTACGAGCAGTACTTC. Translating it yields CAISESGQGGGRGSYEQYF.

The V call is TRBV27, the J call TRBJ2-3; tentatively, D is TRBD1 (5 bases). Germline V CDR1 and CDR2: MNHEY, SMNVEV (reference sequence). V lost 8 bases and J 2 bases, leaving 20 bases between the germline ends. The CDR3 loop spans 16 amino acids. The CDR3 region has the DNA TGTGCCAGCGCCGACCTGGGGCGGACCTTCACAGATACGCAGTATTTT. Encoded protein: CASADLGRTFTDTQYF.

The V and J genes are TRBV20-1 and TRBJ2-1; a possible D gene is TRBD1 (6 bases). The germline CDR1 and CDR2 sequences are DFQATT and SNEGSKA (reference sequence). This CDR3 has 9 residues. CDR3 DNA sequence: TGCGGGACACAGGGACATCAGTTCTTC. Protein sequence: CGTQGHQFF.

This chain connects TRBV5-1 to TRBJ2-2, with D possibly being TRBD2 (6 bases). The CDR3 is made up of 15 amino acids. Germline V CDR1 and CDR2: SGHRS, YFSETQ. Trimming took 1 base from V and 5 from J, leaving 12 bases between them. The CDR3 sequence: CASSLSGVWTGELFF. The CDR3 DNA is TGCGCCAGCAGCTTGTCGGGAGTGTGGACCGGGGAGCTGTTTTTT.

The chain employs TRBV28 and TRBJ2-6; D is uncertain. CDR3 length: 16 amino acids. Germline CDR1 is MDHEN and CDR2 is SYDVKM. Trimming took 2 bases from V and 2 from J, leaving 10 bases between them. The CDR3 bases are TGTGCCAGCAGTTTAAGAGGACGTGCTGGGGCCAACGTCCTGACTTTC. Translating it yields CASSLRGRAGANVLTF.

The chain combines TRBV28 with TRBJ1-2; 7 bases agree with TRBD1. Germline values: CDR1 MDHEN, CDR2 SYDVKM. The CDR3 spans 16 residues. The junction had 11 bases not matched to a gene; V was cut back by 3 bases and J by 4 bases. This CDR3 reads CASSFGREQGIYGYTF. DNA of the CDR3: TGTGCCAGCAGTTTCGGAAGGGAACAGGGGATCTATGGCTACACCTTC.

This chain uses TRBV21-1 with TRBJ2-7; the D call of TRBD2 is as the table states it, not checked on the DNA. TRBV21-1 is listed as a pseudogene. The CDR3 sequence is 13 residues long. In DNA form, the CDR3 reads TGTGCCAGCAGGGGTGGAGGTGGCTACGAGCAGTACTTC. The encoded protein is CASRGGGGYEQYF.

This clone has just one count. The rearrangement links TRBV4-1 to TRBJ1-2; 7 bases align to TRBD1. Germline V CDR1 and CDR2: MGHRA, YSYEKL. The length of the CDR3 is 16 residues. Trimming cost V 1 base and J 5 bases; bases outside gene matches: 10. CDR3 amino acids: CASSQGTDRAIYGYTF. The CDR3, as DNA: TGCGCCAGCAGCCAAGGCACCGACAGGGCAATTTATGGCTACACCTTC.

This clone was observed once. The chain employs TRBV5-1 and TRBJ2-7; D possibly corresponds to TRBD2 (5 bases). CDR1 SGHRS and CDR2 YFSETQ come from the germline V gene. There are 15 residues in the CDR3. The ends were cut back, 3 bases at V and 4 bases at J, with 17 bases in the middle. The CDR3 DNA reads TGCGCCAGCAGCTACTCGATGGAGGTCGGGTACGAGCAGTACTTC. Translated, it gives CASSYSMEVGYEQYF.

The V gene is TRBV7-2, the J gene TRBJ1-4, with D maybe TRBD1 (5 bases). Germline V gene sequence: CDR1 SGHTA, CDR2 FQGNSA. The V end was cut by 2 bases, the J end by 2 bases, with 9 bases between. CDR3 length: 15 amino acids. The CDR3 nucleotides are TGTGCCAGCAGCTTAAGGGGTTTGACTAATGAAAAACTGTTTTTT. It yields the protein CASSLRGLTNEKLFF. Full variable domain (missing parts from reference TRBV7-2 and TRBJ1-4): GAGVSQSPSNKVTEKGKDVELRCDPISGHTALYWYRQSLGQGLEFLIYFQGNSAPDKSGLPSDRFSAERTGGSVSTLTIQRTQQEDSAVYLCASSLRGLTNEKLFFGSGTQLSVL.

This sequence joins TRBV18 and TRBJ1-2, with 7 bases aligning to TRBD1. V shed 3 bases, J shed 3 bases, and the junction held 10 bases outside the gene matches. This CDR3 has 16 amino acids. Germline CDR1 KGHSH, CDR2 LQKENI. CDR3: CASSPMTGTGDYGYTF. In DNA form, the CDR3 reads TGTGCCAGCTCACCCATGACAGGGACTGGGGACTATGGCTACACCTTC.

This sequence joins TRBV7-3 and TRBJ2-1; D is tentatively TRBD1 or TRBD2 (6 bases each). The germline CDR1 and CDR2 sequences are SGHTA and FQGTGA. The V gene lost 3 bases and the J gene lost 4 bases, with 10 bases spanning the gap. This CDR3 region has 14 residues. Here the CDR3 DNA reads TGTGCCAGCAGCTTGGGAGGACAGTACAATGAGCAGTTCTTC. This sequence encodes CASSLGGQYNEQFF.

The chain joins TRBV7-2 to TRBJ2-3; 7 nucleotides agree with TRBD1. There are 13 residues in the CDR3. CDR1 is SGHTA and CDR2 is FQGNSA in the germline V gene. Trimming took 6 bases from V and 1 from J; bases not matched to a gene: 1. CDR3 sequence reads: CASRGQRTDTQYF. Here the CDR3 DNA reads TGTGCCAGCAGGGGACAGCGCACAGATACGCAGTATTTT.

This clone appeared a single time. The J gene is TRBJ2-3, the V gene TRBV28, with a possible D match to TRBD2 (8 bases). The germline gives CDR1 MDHEN, CDR2 SYDVKM. This CDR3 spans 19 amino acids. Trimming shortened V by 2 bases and J by 2 bases, and 23 bases separated the two germline ends. This chain's CDR3 is CASSLPRGLAGFLTDTQYF. CDR3 in DNA: TGTGCCAGCAGTTTACCGAGGGGGCTAGCGGGCTTCCTCACAGATACGCAGTATTTT. Supplemented by reference TRBV28 and TRBJ2-3, the full variable domain reads DVKVTQSSRYLVKRTGEKVFLECVQDMDHENMFWYRQDPGLGLRLIYFSYDVKMKEKGDIPEGYSVSREKKERFSLILESASTNQTSMYLCASSLPRGLAGFLTDTQYFGPGTRLTVL.

The chain couples TRBV10-3 to TRBJ1-2; no firm D call. The germline V gene has CDR1 ENHRY and CDR2 SYGVKD. This CDR3 is 16 amino acids long. Trimming stripped 0 bases from V and 2 bases from J, with 13 bases between. CDR3 loop: CAISESWQSTNYGYTF. In nucleotides, the CDR3 is TGTGCCATCAGTGAGTCATGGCAGTCGACCAACTATGGCTACACCTTC.

As concerns this clone: One junction end does not reproduce the germline sequence, and a read error may be involved. CDR3 in DNA: TGCAGTGCTAGCAAGCAGCCCCAGCATTTT. Protein product: CSASKQPQHF. The chain couples TRBV20-1 to TRBJ1-5, with no clear D. CDR1 and CDR2 from the germline V gene are DFQATT and SNEGSKA (reference sequence). The CDR3 consists of 10 residues.